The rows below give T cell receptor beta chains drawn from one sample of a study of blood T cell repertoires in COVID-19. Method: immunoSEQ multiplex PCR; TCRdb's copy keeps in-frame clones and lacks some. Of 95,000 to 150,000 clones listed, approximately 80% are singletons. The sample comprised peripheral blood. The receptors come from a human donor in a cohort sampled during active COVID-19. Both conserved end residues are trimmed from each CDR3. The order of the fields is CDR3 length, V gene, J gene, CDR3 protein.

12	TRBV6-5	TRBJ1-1	ASRRQGFNTEAF
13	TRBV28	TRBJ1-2	ASRPTGAGDYGYT
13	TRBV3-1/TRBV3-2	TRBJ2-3	ASSQTSGGTDTQY
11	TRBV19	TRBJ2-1	ASSYREGDEQF
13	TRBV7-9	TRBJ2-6	ASSLASAGANVLT
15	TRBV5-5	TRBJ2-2	ASSFTSGLAGTGELF
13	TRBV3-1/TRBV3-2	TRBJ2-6	ASSQEGGGANVLT
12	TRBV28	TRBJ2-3	ASSLPRGTDTQY
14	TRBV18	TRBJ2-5	ASSSNPGRNQETQY
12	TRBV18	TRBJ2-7	ASSPGTTSYEQY
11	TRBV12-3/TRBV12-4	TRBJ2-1	ASRSSSYNEQF
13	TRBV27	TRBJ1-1	ASSLLGGGNTEAF
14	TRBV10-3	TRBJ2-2	AISGTGGENTGELF
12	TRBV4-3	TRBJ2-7	ASSQDRGGTKQY
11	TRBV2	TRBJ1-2	ASSERGLYGYT
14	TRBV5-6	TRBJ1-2	ASSLAGDGKRYGYT
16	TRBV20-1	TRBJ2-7	SASHVLAGGMTSYEQY
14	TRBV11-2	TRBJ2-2	ASRLGTAFYTGELF
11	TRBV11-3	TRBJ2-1	ASSLQGYNEQF
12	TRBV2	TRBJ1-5	ASSESGGNQPQH